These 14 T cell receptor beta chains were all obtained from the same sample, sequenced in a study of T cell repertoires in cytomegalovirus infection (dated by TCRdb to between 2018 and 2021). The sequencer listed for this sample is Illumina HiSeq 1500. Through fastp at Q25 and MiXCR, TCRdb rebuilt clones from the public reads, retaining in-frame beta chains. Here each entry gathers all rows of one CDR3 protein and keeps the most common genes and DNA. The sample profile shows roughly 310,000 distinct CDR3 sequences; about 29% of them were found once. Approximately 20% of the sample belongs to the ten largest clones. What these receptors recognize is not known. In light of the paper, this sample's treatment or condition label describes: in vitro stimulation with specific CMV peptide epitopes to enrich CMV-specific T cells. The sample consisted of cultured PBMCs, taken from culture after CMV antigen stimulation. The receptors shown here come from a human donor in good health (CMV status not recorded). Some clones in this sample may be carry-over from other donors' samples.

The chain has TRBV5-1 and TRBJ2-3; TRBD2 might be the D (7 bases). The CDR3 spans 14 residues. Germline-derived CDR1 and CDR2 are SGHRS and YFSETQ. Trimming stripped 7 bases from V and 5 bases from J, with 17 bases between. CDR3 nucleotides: TGCGCCAGCGTAAGAGGGGGGGCCGAAGATACGCAGTATTTT. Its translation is CASVRGGAEDTQYF.

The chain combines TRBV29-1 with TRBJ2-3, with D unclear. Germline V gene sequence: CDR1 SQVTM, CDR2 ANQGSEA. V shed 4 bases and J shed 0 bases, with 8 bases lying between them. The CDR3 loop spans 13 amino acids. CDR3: CSVAQSSTDTQYF. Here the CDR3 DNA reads TGCAGCGTTGCACAGTCTAGCACAGATACGCAGTATTTT.

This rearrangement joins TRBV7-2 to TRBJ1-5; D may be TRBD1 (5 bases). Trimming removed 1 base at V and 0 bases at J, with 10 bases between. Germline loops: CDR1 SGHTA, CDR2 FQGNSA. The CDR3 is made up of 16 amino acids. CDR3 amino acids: CASSLDGHLSNQPQHF. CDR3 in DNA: TGTGCCAGCAGCTTAGATGGACACCTTAGCAATCAGCCCCAGCATTTT.

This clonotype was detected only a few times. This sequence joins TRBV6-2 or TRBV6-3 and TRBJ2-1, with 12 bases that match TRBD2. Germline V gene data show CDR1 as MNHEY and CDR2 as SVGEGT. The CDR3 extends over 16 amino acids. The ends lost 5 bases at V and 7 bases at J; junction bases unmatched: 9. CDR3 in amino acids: CASSHLAGGPGNEQFF. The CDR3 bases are TGTGCCAGCAGTCATCTAGCGGGAGGGCCGGGGAATGAGCAGTTCTTC.

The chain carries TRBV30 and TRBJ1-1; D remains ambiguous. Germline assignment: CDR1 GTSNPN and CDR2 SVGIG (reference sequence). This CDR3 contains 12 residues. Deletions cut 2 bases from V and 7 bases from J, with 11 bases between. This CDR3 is CAWSSSGFEAFF. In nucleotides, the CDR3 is TGTGCCTGGAGTTCGTCGGGATTTGAAGCTTTCTTT.

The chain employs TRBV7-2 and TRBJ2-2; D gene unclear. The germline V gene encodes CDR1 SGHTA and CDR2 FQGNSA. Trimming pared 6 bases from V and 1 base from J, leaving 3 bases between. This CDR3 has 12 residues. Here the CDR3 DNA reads TGTGCCAGCAGAGGGAACACCGGGGAGCTGTTTTTT. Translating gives CASRGNTGELFF.

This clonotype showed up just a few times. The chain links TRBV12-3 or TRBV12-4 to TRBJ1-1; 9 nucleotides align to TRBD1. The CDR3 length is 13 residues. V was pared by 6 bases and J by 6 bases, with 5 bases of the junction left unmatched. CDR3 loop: CASSGTGRAEAFF. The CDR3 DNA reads TGTGCCAGCAGCGGGACAGGGAGAGCTGAAGCTTTCTTT.

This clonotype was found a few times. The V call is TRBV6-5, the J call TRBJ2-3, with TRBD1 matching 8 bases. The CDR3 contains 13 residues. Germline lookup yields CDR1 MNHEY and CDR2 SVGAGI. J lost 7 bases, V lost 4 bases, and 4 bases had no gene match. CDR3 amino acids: CASSLDRGNTQYF. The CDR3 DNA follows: TGTGCCAGCAGTTTAGACAGGGGAAATACGCAGTATTTT.

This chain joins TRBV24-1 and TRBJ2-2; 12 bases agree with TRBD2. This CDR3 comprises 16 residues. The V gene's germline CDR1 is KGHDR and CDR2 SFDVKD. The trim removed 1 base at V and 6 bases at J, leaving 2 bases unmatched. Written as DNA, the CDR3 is TGTGCCACCAGTGATTTCAGACTAGCGGGAGCCGGGGAGCTGTTTTTT. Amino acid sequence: CATSDFRLAGAGELFF.

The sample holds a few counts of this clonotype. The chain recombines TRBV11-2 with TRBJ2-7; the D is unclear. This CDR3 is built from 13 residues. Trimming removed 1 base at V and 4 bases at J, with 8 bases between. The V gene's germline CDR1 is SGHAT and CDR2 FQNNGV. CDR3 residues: CASSLGLVYEQYF. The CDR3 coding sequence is TGTGCCAGCAGCTTAGGCTTAGTTTACGAGCAGTACTTC.

CDR3 in amino acids: CASSSYRDLNEQYF. The CDR3 nucleotides read TGTGCCAGCAGCTCCTACAGGGACCTCAACGAGCAGTACTTC. The rearrangement uses TRBV7-8 and TRBJ2-7; the D gene is possibly TRBD1 (6 bases). Trimming took 4 bases from V and 5 from J, leaving 15 bases between them. This CDR3 comprises 14 residues. Looked up from germline, CDR1 is SGHVS and CDR2 is FQNEAQ.

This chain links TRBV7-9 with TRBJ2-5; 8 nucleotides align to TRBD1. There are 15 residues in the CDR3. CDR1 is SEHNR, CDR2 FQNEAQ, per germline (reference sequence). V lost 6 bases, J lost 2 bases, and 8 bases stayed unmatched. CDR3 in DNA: TGTGCCAGCAGGGCACAGGGGGTGATTCAAGAGACCCAGTACTTC. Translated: CASRAQGVIQETQYF. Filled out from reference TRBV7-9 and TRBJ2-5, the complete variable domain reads DTGVSQNPRHKITKRGQNVTFRCDPISEHNRLYWYRQTLGQGPEFLTYFQNEAQLEKSRLLSDRFSAERPKGSFSTLEIQRTEQGDSAMYLCASRAQGVIQETQYFGPGTRLLVL.

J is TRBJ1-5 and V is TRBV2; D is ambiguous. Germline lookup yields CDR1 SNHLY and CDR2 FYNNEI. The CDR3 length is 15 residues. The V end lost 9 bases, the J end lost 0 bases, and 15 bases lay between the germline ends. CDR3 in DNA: TGTGCCAGTTCGGAAGGGAGTTATAGCAATCAGCCCCAGCATTTT. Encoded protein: CASSEGSYSNQPQHF. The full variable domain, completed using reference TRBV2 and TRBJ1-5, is EPEVTQTPSHQVTQMGQEVILRCVPISNHLYFYWYRQILGQKVEFLVSFYNNEISEKSEIFDDQFSVERPDGSNFTLKIRSTKLEDSAMYFCASSEGSYSNQPQHFGDGTRLSIL.

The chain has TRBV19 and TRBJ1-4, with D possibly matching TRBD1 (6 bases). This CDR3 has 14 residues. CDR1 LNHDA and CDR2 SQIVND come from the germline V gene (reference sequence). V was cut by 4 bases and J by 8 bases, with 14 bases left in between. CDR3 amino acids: CASSKDRRKEKLFF. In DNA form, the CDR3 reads TGTGCCAGTAGTAAAGACAGGAGGAAGGAAAAACTGTTTTTT. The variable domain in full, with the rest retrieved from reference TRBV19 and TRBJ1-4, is DGGITQSPKYLFRKEGQNVTLSCEQNLNHDAMYWYRQDPGQGLRLIYYSQIVNDFQKGDIAEGYSVSREKKESFPLTVTSAQKNPTAFYLCASSKDRRKEKLFFGSGTQLSVL.